Listed here are 22 T cell receptor beta chains from one sample, sequenced in a study of tumor-infiltrating lymphocytes in primary liver carcinoma. Extraction of RNA together with DNA used 20-30 mg of unsorted bulk tissue. With approximately 470 ng total RNA as template and a constant-region primer, TCR beta cDNA was made. Sequencing libraries for TCR beta derived from three nested multiplex PCR rounds that used slightly modified ARM-PCR. TRBV1-TRBV30 forward primers and a C-beta reverse primer were used in the first two PCR rounds, which each ran for about 11 cycles. From the multiplex PCR reads, TCRdb called clonotypes with MiXCR, one entry per CDR3 protein. The sample carries fewer than 50,000 distinct CDR3 sequences, about 75% recorded once. The sample comprised tumor-adjacent normal liver tissue. The receptor source for this set is a woman younger than 45 with primary liver carcinoma and hepatitis B virus infection.

This clonotype was recorded a few times. The rearrangement links TRBV19 to TRBJ2-1; 7 bases line up with TRBD1. The trim removed 5 bases at V and 7 bases at J, leaving 14 bases unmatched. CDR1 LNHDA and CDR2 SQIVND come from the germline V gene (reference sequence). CDR3 length equals 16 residues. Here the CDR3 DNA reads TGTGCCAGTAGTTCAGGGACAGCCCAGGGTCTAAATGAGCAGTTCTTC. The encoded protein is CASSSGTAQGLNEQFF.

With respect to this clonotype: At one of its ends the junction is not consistent with the germline gene, which may arise from a read error. The rearrangement joins TRBV11-2 to TRBJ2-7, with 9 bases lining up with TRBD2. The germline V gene has CDR1 SGHAT and CDR2 FQNNGV. The CDR3 runs 14 residues. The CDR3: CANSPIAGVKEQHF. CDR3 nucleotide sequence: TGCGCCAACAGCCCTATAGCGGGAGTGAAAGAGCAGCACTTC.

This clonotype has at least ten counts. V is TRBV4-2 and J is TRBJ2-5; possible D gene TRBD1, 6 bases. The CDR3 has 15 amino acids. V dropped 0 bases and J dropped 1 base, with 9 bases sitting between them. Germline values: CDR1 LGHNA, CDR2 YNFKEQ. The CDR3 region is CASSQEGQIQETQYF. The DNA for the CDR3 is TGTGCCAGCAGCCAAGAAGGACAGATCCAAGAGACCCAGTACTTC.

Comment on this clonotype: No conserved phenylalanine or tryptophan ends this CDR3, so it is likely a read error. The DNA is left out, because the CDR3 cannot be placed on it with certainty; the CDR3 is given as TCRdb lists it. The rearrangement links TRBV11-2 to TRBJ1-2; the DNA was not used to check the table's D call, TRBD1. Germline V gives CDR1 SGHAT, CDR2 FQNNGV. The CDR3 is 13 amino acids in total, end residues counted. This CDR3 reads CTSSQGGGGGYIL.

This chain links TRBV29-1 with TRBJ2-1; 9 nucleotides align to TRBD1. Losses at the gene ends were 6 bases for V and 9 bases for J; bases not matched to a gene: 3. CDR1 is SQVTM, CDR2 ANQGSEA, per germline. CDR3 length: 11 amino acids. The CDR3 DNA reads TGCAGCGTCGGGACAGGGATTGAGCAGTTCTTC. Translating it yields CSVGTGIEQFF.

Relative to its sample, this clonotype is medium-sized (0.01 to 0.1%). V usage is TRBV6-5 and J usage is TRBJ1-5; D is uncertain. The CDR3 has 14 residues. Germline-derived CDR1 and CDR2 are MNHEY and SVGAGI. V was shortened by 3 bases and J by 6 bases, with 12 bases between the two germline ends. CDR3 in amino acids: CASSYSTEGQPQHF. The CDR3 coding sequence is TGTGCCAGCAGTTATTCGACGGAGGGTCAGCCCCAGCATTTT.

About this clonotype itself: It is likely a read error, because the conserved phenylalanine at the end of the CDR3 is missing. This chain's CDR3 is CASIQGREANYGYTL. The CDR3 nucleotides are TGTGCCAGCATCCAAGGACGGGAGGCTAACTATGGCTACACCCTC. The chain combines TRBV28 with TRBJ1-2; D uncertain. CDR3 length: 15 amino acids. CDR1 is MDHEN, CDR2 SYDVKM, per germline. Trimming took off 7 bases at V and 0 bases at J, with 15 bases between the two ends.

As concerns this clonotype: The junction does not match germline at one end; this may be a read error. The gene calls are TRBV12-3 or TRBV12-4 and TRBJ2-5; no clear D gene. The CDR3 is 15 amino acids. The CDR3 sequence: CASSTYTLSEETQYF. For the CDR3, the DNA is TGTGCCAGCAGCACCTACACCTTGAGCGAGGAGACGCAGTACTTC.

On this clonotype itself: Just one base apart from a much larger clone, this may be a read error. The chain carries TRBV6-4 and TRBJ2-2; D not resolved. With 3 bases removed from V and 7 bases from J, the gap between germline ends came to 6 bases. This CDR3 is built from 12 residues. Germline V lookup: CDR1 MRHNA, CDR2 SNTAGT. The CDR3 DNA is TGTGCCAGCAGTGAACACAACGGGGAGCTGTTTTTT. Protein product: CASSEHNGELFF.

This clonotype was seen only once. A read error may produce the germline difference seen at one junction end. V and J are TRBV2 and TRBJ2-7, with a tentative D call TRBD1 (6 bases). This CDR3 spans 13 amino acids. Germline V lookup: CDR1 SNHLY, CDR2 FYNNEI. The CDR3 DNA follows: TGTGCCAGCAGCCGAGACAGGATTTACGACCAGTACTTC. Amino acids: CASSRDRIYDQYF.

In regard to this clonotype: Since no conserved phenylalanine or tryptophan closes the CDR3, a read error is the likely cause. The chain joins TRBV12-3 or TRBV12-4 to TRBJ2-1; D perhaps matches TRBD2 (5 bases). There are 15 residues in the CDR3. V dropped 9 bases and J dropped 5 bases, with 20 bases sitting between them. CDR3 loop: CASTLLVGVHNEQFL. The CDR3 DNA reads as TGTGCCAGTACCCTACTAGTGGGAGTTCACAATGAGCAGTTCCTC.

On this clonotype: A much larger clone is a single base away; this may be a read error. The chain uses TRBV28 and TRBJ2-3; 8 bases fit TRBD1. The CDR3 contains 17 residues. After removal of 6 bases from V and 6 bases from J, the junction contained 17 bases not matched to a gene. Per the germline V gene, CDR1 is MDHEN and CDR2 is SYDVKM. The CDR3 spells CASSFSAETGDLDTQYF. The CDR3 bases are TGTGCCAGCAGCTTCTCGGCCGAGACAGGGGATCTGGATACGCAGTATTTT.

Note on this clonotype: Relative to the germline gene, one junction end is altered; a read error may explain this. The genes are TRBV6-5 and TRBJ1-5; no reliable D call. CDR1 and CDR2 from the germline V gene are MNHEY and SVGAGI. This CDR3 region has 14 residues. The CDR3 is CDSRGSLSNQPQHF. The CDR3 DNA is TGTGACAGCAGAGGAAGTCTTAGCAATCAGCCCCAGCATTTT.

The rearrangement joins TRBV4-2 to TRBJ2-1, with D tentatively TRBD2 (5 bases). Between the trimmed V and J ends, which lost 4 bases and 4 bases, there was a span of 17 bases. There are 16 residues in the CDR3. The V gene's germline CDR1 is LGHNA and CDR2 YNFKEQ. The CDR3 region has the DNA TGTGCCAGCAGCCCCCACCTCGGCGGGCTATACAATGAGCAGTTCTTC. Its protein product is CASSPHLGGLYNEQFF.

Note on this clonotype: It is likely a read error, because the conserved phenylalanine at the end of the CDR3 is missing. This chain connects TRBV11-2 to TRBJ2-2; no reliable D call. The CDR3 length is 16 residues. The V end lost 5 bases, the J end lost 1 base, and 14 bases lay between the germline ends. Germline V lookup: CDR1 SGHAT, CDR2 FQNNGV. The CDR3 here is CASSPDPQQNTGELFS. The CDR3, as DNA: TGTGCCAGCAGCCCCGATCCCCAACAGAACACCGGGGAGCTGTTTTCT.

The J gene is TRBJ2-4, the V gene TRBV7-8; no reliable D call. In germline, CDR1 is SGHVS, CDR2 FQNEAQ. Trimming pared 5 bases from V and 10 bases from J, leaving 18 bases between. The CDR3 is made up of 14 amino acids. CDR3 amino acids: CASSPLSVLNIQYF. CDR3 nucleotides: TGTGCCAGCAGCCCCCTAAGTGTCCTAAATATTCAGTACTTC.

Only a few counts were recorded for this clonotype. V is TRBV11-2 and J is TRBJ2-3; D is perhaps TRBD2 (5 bases). CDR1 is SGHAT, CDR2 FQNNGV, per germline. Trimming left V 5 bases short and J 11 bases short, with 29 bases between. The CDR3 has 17 residues. CDR3 residues: CASSHRGSGSLTVMQYF. CDR3 in DNA: TGTGCCAGCAGCCATCGAGGGAGTGGGAGCCTCACAGTTATGCAGTATTTT. The variable domain in full, with the rest retrieved from reference TRBV11-2 and TRBJ2-3, is EAGVAQSPRYKIIEKRQSVAFWCNPISGHATLYWYQQILGQGPKLLIQFQNNGVVDDSQLPKDRFSAERLKGVDSTLKIQPAKLEDSAVYLCASSHRGSGSLTVMQYFGPGTRLTVL.

On this clonotype: One junction end disagrees with the germline gene, perhaps due to a read error. This chain links TRBV4-3 with TRBJ2-1, with TRBD2 as a possible D gene (6 bases). Germline values: CDR1 LGHNA, CDR2 YSLEER. The CDR3 covers 16 residues. In DNA, the CDR3 is TGCGCCAGCAGCCAATACGCGGGAAGCTCCTACAATGAGCAGCTCTTC. Translating it yields CASSQYAGSSYNEQLF.

J is TRBJ2-7 and V is TRBV18; D ambiguous. The CDR3 consists of 13 residues. Germline lookup yields CDR1 KGHSH and CDR2 LQKENI. The ends were cut back, 2 bases at V and 3 bases at J, with 8 bases in the middle. The CDR3 is CASSPASGYEQYF. The CDR3 DNA is TGTGCCAGCTCACCAGCTTCGGGCTACGAGCAGTACTTC.

Worth noting for this clonotype: This may be a read error, as it is one base from a much larger clone. V usage is TRBV28 and J usage is TRBJ1-1, with D unresolved. This CDR3 has 16 residues. V was clipped by 3 bases and J by 7 bases, with 21 bases between them. Germline V gives CDR1 MDHEN, CDR2 SYDVKM. The DNA of the CDR3 is TGTGCCAGCAGTTTCACAGAGGGCTCGCTTAGGTATGAAGCTTTCTTT. Translated: CASSFTEGSLRYEAFF. Full variable domain (remainder filled in from reference TRBV28 and TRBJ1-1): DVKVTQSSRYLVKRTGEKVFLECVQDMDHENMFWYRQDPGLGLRLIYFSYDVKMKEKGDIPEGYSVSREKKERFSLILESASTNQTSMYLCASSFTEGSLRYEAFFGQGTRLTVV.

Regarding this clonotype: At one boundary the junction diverges from the germline segment, which might be a read error. This chain uses TRBV7-8 with TRBJ2-1; no definite D call. CDR1 and CDR2 from the germline V gene are SGHVS and FQNEAQ. The CDR3 length is 12 residues. The CDR3 region is CASSLGMYEQLF. The CDR3 nucleotides read TGTGCCAGCAGCTTAGGGATGTATGAGCAGCTCTTC.

Turning to this clonotype: Compared with germline, one end of the junction differs, possibly owing to a read error. The chain links TRBV14 to TRBJ2-4, with D maybe TRBD2 (6 bases). Germline V gives CDR1 SGHDN, CDR2 FVKESK. The CDR3 extends over 15 amino acids. The DNA for the CDR3 is TGTGCTAGCAGCCAACGGGAGACGCCCGAAAACATTCAGTACTTC. It yields the protein CASSQRETPENIQYF.